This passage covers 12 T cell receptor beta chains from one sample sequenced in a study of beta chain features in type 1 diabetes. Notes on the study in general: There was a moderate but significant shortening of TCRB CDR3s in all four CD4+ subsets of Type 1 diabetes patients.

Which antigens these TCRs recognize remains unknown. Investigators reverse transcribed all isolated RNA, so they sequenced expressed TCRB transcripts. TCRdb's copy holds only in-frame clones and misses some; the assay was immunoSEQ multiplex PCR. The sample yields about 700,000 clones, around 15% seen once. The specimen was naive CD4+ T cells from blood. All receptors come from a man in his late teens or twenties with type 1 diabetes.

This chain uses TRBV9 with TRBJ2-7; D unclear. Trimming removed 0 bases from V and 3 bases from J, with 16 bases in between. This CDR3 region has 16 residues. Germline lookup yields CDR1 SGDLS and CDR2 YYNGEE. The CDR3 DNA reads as TGTGCCAGCAGCGTAGGGGTCGGTGACATGTTCTACGAGCAGTACTTC. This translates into CASSVGVGDMFYEQYF.

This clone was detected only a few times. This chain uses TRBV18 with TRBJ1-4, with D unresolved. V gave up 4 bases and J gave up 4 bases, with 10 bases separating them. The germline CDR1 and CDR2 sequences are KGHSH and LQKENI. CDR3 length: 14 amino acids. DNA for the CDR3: TGTGCCAGCTCACAGGCAGAACTTAATGAAAAACTGTTTTTT. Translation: CASSQAELNEKLFF.

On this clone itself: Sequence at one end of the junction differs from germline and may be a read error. CDR3 nucleotides: TGTGCTAGCAGCTTAGTAGCGGGGGACTACAATGAGCAGTTCTTC. The encoded protein is CASSLVAGDYNEQFF. This chain links TRBV7-7 with TRBJ2-1; 9 bases agree with TRBD2. The length of the CDR3 is 15 residues. CDR1 and CDR2 from the germline V gene are SSHAT and FNYEAQ (reference sequence).

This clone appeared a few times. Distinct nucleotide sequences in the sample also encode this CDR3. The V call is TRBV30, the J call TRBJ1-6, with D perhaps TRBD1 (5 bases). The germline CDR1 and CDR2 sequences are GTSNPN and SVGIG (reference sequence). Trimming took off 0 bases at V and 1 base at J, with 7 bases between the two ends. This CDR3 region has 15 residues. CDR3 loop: CAWSVRGSYNSPLHF. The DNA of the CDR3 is TGTGCCTGGAGTGTAAGGGGATCCTATAATTCACCCCTCCACTTT.

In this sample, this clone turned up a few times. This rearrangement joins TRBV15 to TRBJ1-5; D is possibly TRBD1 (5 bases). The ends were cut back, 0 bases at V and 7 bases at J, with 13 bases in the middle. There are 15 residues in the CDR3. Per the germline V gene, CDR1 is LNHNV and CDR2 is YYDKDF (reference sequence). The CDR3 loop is CATSRDTGMGQPQHF. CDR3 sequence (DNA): TGTGCCACCAGCAGAGACACAGGAATGGGGCAGCCCCAGCATTTT.

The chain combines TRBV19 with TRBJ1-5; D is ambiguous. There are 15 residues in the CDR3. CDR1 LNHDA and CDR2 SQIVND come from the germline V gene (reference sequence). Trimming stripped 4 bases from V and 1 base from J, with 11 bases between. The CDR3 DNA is TGTGCCAGTAGTACCACGGGAGGCAGCAATCAGCCCCAGCATTTT. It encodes CASSTTGGSNQPQHF.

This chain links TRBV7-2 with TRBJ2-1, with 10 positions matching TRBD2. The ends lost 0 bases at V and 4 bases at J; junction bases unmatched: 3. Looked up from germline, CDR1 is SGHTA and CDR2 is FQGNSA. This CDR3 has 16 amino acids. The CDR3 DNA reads TGTGCCAGCAGCTTAGCGCTAGCGGGGGCGTACAATGAGCAGTTCTTC. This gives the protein CASSLALAGAYNEQFF. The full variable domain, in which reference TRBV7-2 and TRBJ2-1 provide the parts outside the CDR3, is GAGVSQSPSNKVTEKGKDVELRCDPISGHTALYWYRQSLGQGLEFLIYFQGNSAPDKSGLPSDRFSAERTGGSVSTLTIQRTQQEDSAVYLCASSLALAGAYNEQFFGPGTRLTVL.

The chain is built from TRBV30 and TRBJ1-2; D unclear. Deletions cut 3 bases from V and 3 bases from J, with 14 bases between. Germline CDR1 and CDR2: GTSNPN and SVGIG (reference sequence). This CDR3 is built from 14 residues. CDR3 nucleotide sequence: TGTGCCTGGAGGCCTCGGGGAATCCACTATGGCTACACCTTC. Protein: CAWRPRGIHYGYTF.

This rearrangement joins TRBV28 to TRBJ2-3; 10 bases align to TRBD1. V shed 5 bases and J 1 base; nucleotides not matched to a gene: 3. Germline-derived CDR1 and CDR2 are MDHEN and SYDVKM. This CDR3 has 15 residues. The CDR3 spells CASSPGTGGTDTQYF. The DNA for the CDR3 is TGTGCCAGCAGTCCCGGGACAGGGGGCACAGATACGCAGTATTTT.

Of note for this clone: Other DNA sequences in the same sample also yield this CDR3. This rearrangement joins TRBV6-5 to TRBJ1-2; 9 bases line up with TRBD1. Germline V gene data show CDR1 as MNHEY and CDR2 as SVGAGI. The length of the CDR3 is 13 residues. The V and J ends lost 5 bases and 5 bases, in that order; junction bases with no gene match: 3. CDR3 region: CASSTGQGYGYTF. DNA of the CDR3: TGTGCCAGCAGTACTGGACAGGGGTATGGCTACACCTTC.

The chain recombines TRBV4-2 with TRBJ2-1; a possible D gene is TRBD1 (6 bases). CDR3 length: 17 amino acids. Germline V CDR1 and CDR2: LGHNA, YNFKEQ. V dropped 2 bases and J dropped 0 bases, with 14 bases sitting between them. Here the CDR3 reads CASSQSDRTLSYNEQFF. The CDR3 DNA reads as TGTGCCAGCAGCCAAAGCGACAGGACCCTCTCCTACAATGAGCAGTTCTTC.

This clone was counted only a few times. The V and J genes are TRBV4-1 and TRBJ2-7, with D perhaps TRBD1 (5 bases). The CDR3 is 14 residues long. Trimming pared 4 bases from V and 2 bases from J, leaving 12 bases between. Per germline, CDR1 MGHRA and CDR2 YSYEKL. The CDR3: CASSLFDRPYEQYF. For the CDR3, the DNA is TGCGCCAGCAGCCTTTTCGACAGACCCTACGAGCAGTACTTC.